Below, 10 T cell receptor beta chains from the same sample are listed, as sequenced in a study of blood T cell repertoires in COVID-19. Sequenced by immunoSEQ multiplex PCR; TCRdb stores in-frame clones only, minus some. The sample yields approximately 110,000 clones, approximately 85% seen once. The sequenced sample was peripheral blood. The receptors were gathered from a man between 65 and 79 years old with acute or convalescent COVID-19.

V is TRBV5-6 and J is TRBJ1-3; D not certain. With 0 bases removed from V and 0 bases from J, the gap between germline ends came to 7 bases. The CDR3 length is 15 residues. The germline V gene encodes CDR1 SGHDT and CDR2 YYEEEE. CDR3 bases: TGTGCCAGCAGCTTGGCTCCGTCCTCTGGAAACACCATATATTTT. Its protein product is CASSLAPSSGNTIYF.

The V gene is TRBV29-1, the J gene TRBJ1-1; tentative D call: TRBD1 (5 bases). The CDR3 sequence is 12 residues long. CDR1 is SQVTM and CDR2 is ANQGSEA in the germline V gene. V dropped 5 bases and J dropped 6 bases, with 13 bases sitting between them. The DNA of the CDR3 is TGCAGCGTTCGTGGGATGACAGCTGAAGCTTTCTTT. Protein: CSVRGMTAEAFF.

The chain recombines TRBV9 with TRBJ2-3, with TRBD2 identical over 10 bases. V gave up 2 bases and J gave up 3 bases; unmatched junction bases: 6. The CDR3 covers 16 residues. Looked up from germline, CDR1 is SGDLS and CDR2 is YYNGEE. The CDR3 nucleotides read TGTGCCAGCAGCGTTGTATTAGCGGGGGGTACAGATACGCAGTATTTT. Translating it yields CASSVVLAGGTDTQYF.

This rearrangement joins TRBV30 to TRBJ2-3, with D unclear. CDR3 length: 13 amino acids. The V end was cut by 0 bases, the J end by 1 base, with 5 bases between. Looked up from germline, CDR1 is GTSNPN and CDR2 is SVGIG (reference sequence). CDR3 residues: CAWSVPGTDTQYF. As DNA, the CDR3 is TGTGCCTGGAGTGTACCGGGCACAGATACGCAGTATTTT.

The rearrangement links TRBV10-3 to TRBJ2-7, with TRBD1 matching over 9 bases. Per germline, CDR1 ENHRY and CDR2 SYGVKD. Trimming removed 5 bases from V and 6 bases from J; junction bases left unmatched: 8. This CDR3 has 14 residues. CDR3 in amino acids: CAISPGQGISEQYF. CDR3 DNA: TGTGCCATCAGTCCGGGACAGGGAATAAGCGAGCAGTACTTC.

This chain connects TRBV30 to TRBJ1-1, with a weak D call TRBD1 (6 bases). The CDR3 is 15 amino acids. V lost 0 bases, J lost 1 base, and 12 bases lay in between. Germline assignment: CDR1 GTSNPN and CDR2 SVGIG (reference sequence). CDR3 residues: CAWSVAGAGNTEAFF. The CDR3, as DNA: TGTGCCTGGAGTGTTGCGGGGGCCGGGAACACTGAAGCTTTCTTT.

The CDR3 loop reads CASSQVNQGSNQPQHF. CDR3 in DNA: TGCGCCAGCAGCCAAGTTAATCAGGGCAGCAATCAGCCCCAGCATTTT. The rearrangement links TRBV4-1 to TRBJ1-5, with D perhaps TRBD1 (5 bases). The CDR3 runs to 16 residues. Germline CDR1 is MGHRA and CDR2 is YSYEKL. The V and J ends lost 1 base and 1 base respectively, with 11 bases between them.

The gene calls are TRBV5-1 and TRBJ2-7, with D possibly being TRBD2 (6 bases). The CDR3 length is 14 residues. Trimming took off 0 bases at V and 6 bases at J, with 13 bases between the two ends. Germline loops: CDR1 SGHRS, CDR2 YFSETQ. The CDR3 here is CASSLGDSVPEQYF. The CDR3 region has the DNA TGCGCCAGCAGCTTGGGGGACTCCGTCCCCGAGCAGTACTTC. The entire variable domain, with the rest obtained from reference TRBV5-1 and TRBJ2-7, is as follows: KAGVTQTPRYLIKTRGQQVTLSCSPISGHRSVSWYQQTPGQGLQFLFEYFSETQRNKGNFPGRFSGRQFSNSRSEMNVSTLELGDSALYLCASSLGDSVPEQYFGPGTRLTVT.

The chain is built from TRBV19 and TRBJ2-1, with 10 bases matching TRBD2. V dropped 1 base and J dropped 6; count of bases not matched to a gene: 12. The CDR3 spans 18 residues. CDR1 is LNHDA, CDR2 SQIVND, per germline (reference sequence). As DNA, the CDR3 is TGTGCCAGTAGTATAGGTTTTTTACTAGCGGGAAGGGGCAATGAGCAGTTCTTC. It is translated as CASSIGFLLAGRGNEQFF.

The chain is built from TRBV7-9 and TRBJ1-1, with D possibly TRBD1 on 6 matching bases. CDR1 and CDR2 (germline): SEHNR, FQNEAQ (reference sequence). CDR3 length: 14 amino acids. Trimming took 1 base from V and 7 from J, leaving 13 bases between them. DNA for the CDR3: TGTGCCAGCAGCTTAGTAAGGGGGACCAATGAAGCTTTCTTT. Amino acid sequence: CASSLVRGTNEAFF.